The 20 T cell receptor beta chains listed next were all sequenced from one sample in a study of cytomegalovirus exposure and HLA in healthy donors. The PCR used 60 Vbeta and 13 Jbeta primers. Measured with immunoSEQ multiplex PCR; TCRdb has only the in-frame clones, and not every one. The sample has fewer than 120,000 clones, 75% to 90% seen once. Sample: PBMCs. All receptors come from a man aged 40-49 years in good health and CMV-seronegative.

This clone has just one count. This chain joins TRBV5-1 and TRBJ2-7; D may be TRBD1 (8 bases). Germline-derived CDR1 and CDR2 are SGHRS and YFSETQ. The CDR3 sequence is 16 residues long. Trimming cost V 0 bases and J 3 bases, with 16 bases left between them. The CDR3 DNA reads as TGCGCCAGCAGCTTGGGAGCGGGACAGGCTCGCTACGAGCAGTACTTC. Amino acid sequence: CASSLGAGQARYEQYF. The whole variable domain, remainder taken from reference TRBV5-1 and TRBJ2-7, is KAGVTQTPRYLIKTRGQQVTLSCSPISGHRSVSWYQQTPGQGLQFLFEYFSETQRNKGNFPGRFSGRQFSNSRSEMNVSTLELGDSALYLCASSLGAGQARYEQYFGPGTRLTVT.

The chain recombines TRBV6-6 with TRBJ2-1; 8 bases are a match to TRBD2. CDR3 length: 15 amino acids. Germline CDR1 and CDR2: MNHNY and SVGAGI (reference sequence). V dropped 6 bases and J dropped 4; count of bases not matched to a gene: 8. The CDR3 DNA follows: TGTGCCAGCAGCTCGGGGGGGATCGCTTACAATGAGCAGTTCTTC. Translation gives CASSSGGIAYNEQFF.

This chain joins TRBV29-1 and TRBJ2-5; D not resolved. V lost 4 bases to trimming and J lost 5 bases, with 8 bases between them. Germline assignment: CDR1 SQVTM and CDR2 ANQGSEA. The CDR3 sequence is 11 residues long. The CDR3 sequence is CSVGQVETQYF. In nucleotides, the CDR3 is TGCAGCGTTGGGCAGGTGGAGACCCAGTACTTC. Together with reference TRBV29-1 and TRBJ2-5, the CDR3 gives the full variable domain: SAVISQKPSRDICQRGTSLTIQCQVDSQVTMMFWYRQQPGQSLTLIATANQGSEATYESGFVIDKFPISRPNLTFSTLTVSNMSPEDSSIYLCSVGQVETQYFGPGTRLLVL.

The V and J genes are TRBV7-2 and TRBJ1-3; 7 nucleotides line up with TRBD1. CDR1 is SGHTA and CDR2 is FQGNSA in the germline V gene. The junction had 4 bases not matched to a gene; V was cut back by 1 base and J by 4 bases. The length of the CDR3 is 15 residues. CDR3 DNA sequence: TGTGCCAGCAGCTTAGACAGGGGCCACGGAAACACCATATATTTT. Translated, it gives CASSLDRGHGNTIYF.

This chain links TRBV19 with TRBJ2-7; D may be TRBD1 (5 bases). V lost 10 bases, J lost 1 base, and 11 bases lay in between. Germline CDR1 and CDR2: LNHDA and SQIVND (reference sequence). The CDR3 runs to 12 residues. This CDR3 is CAIPQVSYEQYF. CDR3 bases: TGTGCCATCCCACAGGTTTCCTACGAGCAGTACTTC.

This chain uses TRBV27 with TRBJ1-4, with a possible D match to TRBD1 (5 bases). The ends were cut back, 3 bases at V and 7 bases at J, with 18 bases in the middle. CDR3 length: 16 amino acids. CDR1 is MNHEY, CDR2 SMNVEV, per germline (reference sequence). DNA of the CDR3: TGTGCCAGCAGTTTTTTCTCCCCAGGGCGATTTGAAAAACTGTTTTTT. It specifies CASSFFSPGRFEKLFF. Full variable domain (missing parts from reference TRBV27 and TRBJ1-4): EAQVTQNPRYLITVTGKKLTVTCSQNMNHEYMSWYRQDPGLGLRQIYYSMNVEVTDKGDVPEGYKVSRKEKRNFPLILESPSPNQTSLYFCASSFFSPGRFEKLFFGSGTQLSVL.

V gene TRBV6-4 combines with J gene TRBJ2-2, with D perhaps matching TRBD1 (6 bases). The CDR3 loop spans 18 amino acids. The germline V gene encodes CDR1 MRHNA and CDR2 SNTAGT. Trimming stripped 5 bases from V and 5 bases from J, with 24 bases between. In nucleotides, the CDR3 is TGTGCCAGCAGTCCCCGGGCGGTTTTGGGGGCGCGGACCGGGGAGCTGTTTTTT. Amino acids: CASSPRAVLGARTGELFF.

The chain combines TRBV7-3 with TRBJ2-1; 7 bases align to TRBD2. Germline V gene lookup returns CDR1 SGHTA and CDR2 FQGTGA. This CDR3 spans 14 amino acids. Trimming at V came to 1 base and at J to 10 bases, leaving 7 bases not matched to a gene. The CDR3 loop is CASSLMSGGDEQFF. In nucleotides, the CDR3 is TGTGCCAGCAGCTTAATGTCTGGGGGGGACGAGCAGTTCTTC.

The chain recombines TRBV5-8 with TRBJ1-4, with TRBD1 as a possible D gene (5 bases). The ends were cut back, 2 bases at V and 4 bases at J, with 12 bases in the middle. Per the germline V gene, CDR1 is SGHTS and CDR2 is YDEGEE. The CDR3 covers 15 residues. The CDR3 loop reads CASSFRGGYNEKLFF. CDR3 sequence (DNA): TGTGCCAGCAGCTTTAGGGGAGGATATAATGAAAAACTGTTTTTT.

V is TRBV10-3 and J is TRBJ2-1; 7 nucleotides align to TRBD2. This CDR3 is 14 amino acids long. Losses at the gene ends were 6 bases for V and 9 bases for J; bases not matched to a gene: 11. CDR1 ENHRY and CDR2 SYGVKD come from the germline V gene. CDR3 region: CAIREPGGRREQFF. In DNA, the CDR3 is TGTGCCATCAGGGAACCGGGAGGTAGACGTGAGCAGTTCTTC.

This chain joins TRBV10-3 and TRBJ1-5, with 8 bases matching TRBD1. The CDR3 totals 14 residues. V trimming: 6 bases; J trimming: 6 bases; junction bases outside the gene matches: 7. Germline lookup yields CDR1 ENHRY and CDR2 SYGVKD. The CDR3 DNA reads TGTGCCATCAGGGCGACAGGGGAGGGTCAGCCCCAGCATTTT. Protein product: CAIRATGEGQPQHF.

V is TRBV30 and J is TRBJ1-3, with D hard to call. Germline CDR1 GTSNPN, CDR2 SVGIG (reference sequence). This CDR3 is 16 amino acids long. Trimming cost V 2 bases and J 0 bases, with 14 bases left between them. The CDR3 protein is CAWSNGGATSGNTIYF. The CDR3 DNA sequence: TGTGCCTGGAGTAACGGAGGTGCCACCTCTGGAAACACCATATATTTT.

The rearrangement links TRBV2 to TRBJ2-2; possibly TRBD2 for D (6 bases). Germline V gene data show CDR1 as SNHLY and CDR2 as FYNNEI. This CDR3 is built from 15 residues. V shed 5 bases and J shed 1 base, with 11 bases lying between them. CDR3 nucleotide sequence: TGTGCCAGCAGTTTGTGGAGGGAGAACACCGGGGAGCTGTTTTTT. Encoded protein: CASSLWRENTGELFF.

The chain employs TRBV6-5 and TRBJ2-5; the D gene is possibly TRBD1 (5 bases). V lost 6 bases and J 1 base, leaving 9 bases between the germline ends. Germline loops: CDR1 MNHEY, CDR2 SVGAGI. The length of the CDR3 is 13 residues. Written as DNA, the CDR3 is TGTGCCAGCAGCCTGACAGTCCAAGAGACCCAGTACTTC. Translated, it gives CASSLTVQETQYF.

The chain uses TRBV5-4 and TRBJ1-1; possible D gene TRBD1, 5 bases. The CDR3 contains 13 residues. Per germline, CDR1 SGHNT and CDR2 YYREEE (reference sequence). Trimming stripped 6 bases from V and 7 bases from J, with 16 bases between. CDR3 sequence (DNA): TGTGCCAGCAATTTGGGGGGGATCAATGAAGCTTTCTTT. Translating it yields CASNLGGINEAFF.

The chain carries TRBV7-9 and TRBJ1-6; 9 bases map to TRBD1. The CDR3 has 16 residues. V trimming: 5 bases; J trimming: 10 bases; junction bases outside the gene matches: 12. Germline-derived CDR1 and CDR2 are SEHNR and FQNEAQ (reference sequence). CDR3 residues: CASSIQGALAESPLHF. In nucleotides, the CDR3 is TGTGCCAGCAGCATACAGGGGGCCCTCGCAGAGTCACCCCTCCACTTT.

This clone appeared once. This chain links TRBV29-1 with TRBJ1-3; D is uncertain. The CDR3 contains 15 residues. CDR1 and CDR2 (germline): SQVTM, ANQGSEA. The V end lost 0 bases, the J end lost 0 bases, and 9 bases lay between the germline ends. The CDR3 region has the DNA TGCAGCGTTGAAGATCCGGAGATCTCTGGAAACACCATATATTTT. The encoded protein is CSVEDPEISGNTIYF.

This chain joins TRBV29-1 and TRBJ2-7; D is uncertain. This CDR3 has 11 residues. CDR1 and CDR2 from the germline V gene are SQVTM and ANQGSEA. Trimming stripped 3 bases from V and 5 bases from J, with 8 bases between. The CDR3 region is CSVERSDEQYF. CDR3 coding DNA: TGCAGCGTTGAGAGGAGCGACGAGCAGTACTTC.

The count of this clone is one. This chain uses TRBV5-1 with TRBJ1-2, with unresolved D. Germline values: CDR1 SGHRS, CDR2 YFSETQ. The CDR3 is made up of 14 amino acids. V shed 0 bases and J shed 4 bases, with 10 bases lying between them. The CDR3 region is CASSLGLAVYGYTF. For the CDR3, the DNA is TGCGCCAGCAGCTTGGGCTTAGCAGTCTATGGCTACACCTTC.

The chain carries TRBV13 and TRBJ1-6, with TRBD1 identical over 7 bases. V lost 3 bases to trimming and J lost 7 bases; unmatched junction nucleotides: 12. Germline V CDR1 and CDR2: PRHDT, FYEKMQ (reference sequence). This CDR3 region has 17 residues. The CDR3 region has the DNA TGTGCCAGCAGCTTTTCCAGACAGGGTAACGTGAATTCACCCCTCCACTTT. Its protein is CASSFSRQGNVNSPLHF. Full variable domain (outside the CDR3, taken from reference TRBV13 and TRBJ1-6): AAGVIQSPRHLIKEKRETATLKCYPIPRHDTVYWYQQGPGQDPQFLISFYEKMQSDKGSIPDRFSAQQFSDYHSELNMSSLELGDSALYFCASSFSRQGNVNSPLHFGNGTRLTVT.